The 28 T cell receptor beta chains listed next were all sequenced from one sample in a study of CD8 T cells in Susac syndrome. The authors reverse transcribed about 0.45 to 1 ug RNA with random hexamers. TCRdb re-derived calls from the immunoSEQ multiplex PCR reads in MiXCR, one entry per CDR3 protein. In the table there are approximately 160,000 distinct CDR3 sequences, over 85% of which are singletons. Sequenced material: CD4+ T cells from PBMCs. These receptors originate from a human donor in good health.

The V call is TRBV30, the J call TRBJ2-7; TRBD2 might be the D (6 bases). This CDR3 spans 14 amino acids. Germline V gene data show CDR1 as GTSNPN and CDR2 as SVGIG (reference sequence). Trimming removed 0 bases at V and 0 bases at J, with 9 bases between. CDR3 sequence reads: CAWSVGGSSYEQYF. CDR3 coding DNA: TGTGCCTGGAGTGTAGGAGGGAGCTCCTACGAGCAGTACTTC.

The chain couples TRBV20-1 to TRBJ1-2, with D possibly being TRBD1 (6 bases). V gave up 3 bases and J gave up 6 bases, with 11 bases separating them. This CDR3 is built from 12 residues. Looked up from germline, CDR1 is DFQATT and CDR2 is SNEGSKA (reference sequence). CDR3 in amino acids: CSASKGVNGYTF. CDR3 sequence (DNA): TGCAGTGCTAGTAAGGGGGTGAATGGCTACACCTTC.

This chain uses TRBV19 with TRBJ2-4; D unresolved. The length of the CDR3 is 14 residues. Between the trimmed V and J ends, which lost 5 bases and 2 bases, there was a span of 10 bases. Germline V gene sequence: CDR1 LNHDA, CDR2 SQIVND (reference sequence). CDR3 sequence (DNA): TGTGCCAGTAGTCAGGATGGGACCAAAAACATTCAGTACTTC. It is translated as CASSQDGTKNIQYF.

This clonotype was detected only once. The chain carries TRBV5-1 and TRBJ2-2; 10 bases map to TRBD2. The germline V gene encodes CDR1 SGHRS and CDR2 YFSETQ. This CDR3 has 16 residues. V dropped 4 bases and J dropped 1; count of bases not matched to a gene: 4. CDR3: CASSPRLAGNTGELFF. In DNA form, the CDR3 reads TGCGCCAGCAGCCCGAGACTAGCGGGGAACACCGGGGAGCTGTTTTTT.

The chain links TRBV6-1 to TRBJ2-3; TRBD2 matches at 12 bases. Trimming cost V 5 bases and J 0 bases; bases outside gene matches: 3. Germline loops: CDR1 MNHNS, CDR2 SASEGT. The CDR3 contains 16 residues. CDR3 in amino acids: CASSTLAGGSTDTQYF. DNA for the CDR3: TGTGCCAGCAGTACACTAGCGGGGGGTAGCACAGATACGCAGTATTTT.

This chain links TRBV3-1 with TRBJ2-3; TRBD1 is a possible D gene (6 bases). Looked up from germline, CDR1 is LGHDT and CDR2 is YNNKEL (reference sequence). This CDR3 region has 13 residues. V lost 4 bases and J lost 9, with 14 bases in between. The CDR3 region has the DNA TGTGCCAGCAGCCCCGAAGGGCAGGGGACGCAGTATTTT. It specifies CASSPEGQGTQYF.

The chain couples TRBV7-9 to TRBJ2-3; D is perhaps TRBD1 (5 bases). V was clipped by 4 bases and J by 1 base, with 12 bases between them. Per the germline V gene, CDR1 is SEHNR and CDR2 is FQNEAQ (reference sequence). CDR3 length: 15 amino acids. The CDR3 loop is CASSSAGKGTDTQYF. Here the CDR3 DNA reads TGTGCCAGCAGCTCGGCAGGGAAGGGCACAGATACGCAGTATTTT. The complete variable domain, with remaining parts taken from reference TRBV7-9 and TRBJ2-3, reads DTGVSQNPRHKITKRGQNVTFRCDPISEHNRLYWYRQTLGQGPEFLTYFQNEAQLEKSRLLSDRFSAERPKGSFSTLEIQRTEQGDSAMYLCASSSAGKGTDTQYFGPGTRLTVL.

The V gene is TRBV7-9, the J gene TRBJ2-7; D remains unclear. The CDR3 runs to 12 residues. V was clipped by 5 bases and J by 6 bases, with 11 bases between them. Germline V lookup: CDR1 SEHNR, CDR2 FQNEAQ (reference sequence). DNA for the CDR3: TGTGCCAGCAGCCAAACGGCGGTCGAGCAGTACTTC. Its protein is CASSQTAVEQYF.

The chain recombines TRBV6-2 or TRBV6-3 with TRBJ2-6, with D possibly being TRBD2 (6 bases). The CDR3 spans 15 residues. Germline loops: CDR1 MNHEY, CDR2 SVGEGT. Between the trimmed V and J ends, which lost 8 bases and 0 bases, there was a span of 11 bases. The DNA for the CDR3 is TGTGCCAGCTGTAGCGGCAACTCTGGGGCCAACGTCCTGACTTTC. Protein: CASCSGNSGANVLTF.

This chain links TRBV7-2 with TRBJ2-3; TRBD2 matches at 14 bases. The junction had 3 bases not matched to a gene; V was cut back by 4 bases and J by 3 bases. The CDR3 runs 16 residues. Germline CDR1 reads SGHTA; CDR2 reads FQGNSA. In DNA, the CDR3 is TGTGCCAGCAGCTCGACTAGCGGGGGGGCAACAGATACGCAGTATTTT. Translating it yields CASSSTSGGATDTQYF.

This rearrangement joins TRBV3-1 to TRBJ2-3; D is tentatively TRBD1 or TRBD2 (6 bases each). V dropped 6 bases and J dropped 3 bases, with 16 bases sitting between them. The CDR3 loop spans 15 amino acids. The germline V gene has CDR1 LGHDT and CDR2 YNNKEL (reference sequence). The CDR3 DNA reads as TGTGCCAGCAGACTTCACACGGGGGCGACAGATACGCAGTATTTT. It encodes CASRLHTGATDTQYF.

CDR3 protein: CASLRDRSSGANVLTF. The CDR3 coding sequence is TGTGCCAGCCTCCGGGACAGAAGCTCTGGGGCCAACGTCCTGACTTTC. The rearrangement uses TRBV2 and TRBJ2-6, with 7 bases identical to TRBD1. Losses at the gene ends were 8 bases for V and 0 bases for J; bases not matched to a gene: 7. Germline loops: CDR1 SNHLY, CDR2 FYNNEI. The CDR3 consists of 16 residues.

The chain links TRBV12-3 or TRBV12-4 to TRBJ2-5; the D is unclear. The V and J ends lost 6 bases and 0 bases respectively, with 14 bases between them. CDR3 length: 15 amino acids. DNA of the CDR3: TGTGCCAGCAGCCTCACTGCCTGGTACCAAGAGACCCAGTACTTC. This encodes CASSLTAWYQETQYF.

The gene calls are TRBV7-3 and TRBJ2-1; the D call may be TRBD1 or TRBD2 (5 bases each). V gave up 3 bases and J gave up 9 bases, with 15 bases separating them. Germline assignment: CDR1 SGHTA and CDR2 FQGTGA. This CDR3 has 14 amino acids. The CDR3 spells CASSFPGPGAEQFF. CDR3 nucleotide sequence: TGTGCCAGCAGCTTCCCGGGACCGGGCGCTGAGCAGTTCTTC.

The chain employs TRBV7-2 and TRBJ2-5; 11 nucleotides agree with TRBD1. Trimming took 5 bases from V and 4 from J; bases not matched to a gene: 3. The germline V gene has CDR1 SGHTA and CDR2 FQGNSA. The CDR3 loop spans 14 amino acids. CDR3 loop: CASSRGQGAETQYF. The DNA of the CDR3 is TGTGCCAGCAGCCGTGGACAGGGGGCAGAGACCCAGTACTTC. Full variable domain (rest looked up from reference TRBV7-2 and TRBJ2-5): GAGVSQSPSNKVTEKGKDVELRCDPISGHTALYWYRQSLGQGLEFLIYFQGNSAPDKSGLPSDRFSAERTGGSVSTLTIQRTQQEDSAVYLCASSRGQGAETQYFGPGTRLLVL.

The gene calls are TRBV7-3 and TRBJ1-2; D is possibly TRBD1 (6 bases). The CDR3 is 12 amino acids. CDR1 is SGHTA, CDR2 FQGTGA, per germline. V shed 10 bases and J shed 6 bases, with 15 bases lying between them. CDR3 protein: CANPTGRHGYTF. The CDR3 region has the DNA TGTGCCAACCCGACAGGAAGACATGGCTACACCTTC. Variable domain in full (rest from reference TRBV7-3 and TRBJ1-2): GAGVSQTPSNKVTEKGKYVELRCDPISGHTALYWYRQSLGQGPEFLIYFQGTGAADDSGLPNDRFFAVRPEGSVSTLKIQRTERGDSAVYLCANPTGRHGYTFGSGTRLTVV.

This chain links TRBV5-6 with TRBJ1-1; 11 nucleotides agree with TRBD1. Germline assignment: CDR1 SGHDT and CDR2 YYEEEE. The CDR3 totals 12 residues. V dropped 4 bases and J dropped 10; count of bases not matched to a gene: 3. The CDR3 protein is CASSADRGPAFF. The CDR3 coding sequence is TGTGCCAGCAGCGCGGACAGGGGGCCAGCTTTCTTT.

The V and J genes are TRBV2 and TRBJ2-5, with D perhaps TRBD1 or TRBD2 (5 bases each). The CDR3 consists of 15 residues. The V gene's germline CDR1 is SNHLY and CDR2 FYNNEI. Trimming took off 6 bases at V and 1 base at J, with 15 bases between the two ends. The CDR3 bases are TGTGCCAGCAGGGCCACGGGACGATCCCAAGAGACCCAGTACTTC. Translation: CASRATGRSQETQYF.

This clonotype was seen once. In DNA, the CDR3 is TGCAGTGCTAGATCCCCAACAGGGGGATTATACGAGCAGTACTTC. It encodes CSARSPTGGLYEQYF. The V gene is TRBV20-1, the J gene TRBJ2-7; 8 bases agree with TRBD1. Germline assignment: CDR1 DFQATT and CDR2 SNEGSKA (reference sequence). Unmatched junction bases numbered 10, after V lost 2 bases and J lost 4 bases. The CDR3 totals 15 residues.

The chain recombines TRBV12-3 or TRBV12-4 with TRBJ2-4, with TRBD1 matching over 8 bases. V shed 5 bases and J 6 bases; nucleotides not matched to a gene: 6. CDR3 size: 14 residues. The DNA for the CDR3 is TGTGCCAGCAGTCCAGGACAGGGATTAAACATTCAGTACTTC. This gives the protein CASSPGQGLNIQYF.

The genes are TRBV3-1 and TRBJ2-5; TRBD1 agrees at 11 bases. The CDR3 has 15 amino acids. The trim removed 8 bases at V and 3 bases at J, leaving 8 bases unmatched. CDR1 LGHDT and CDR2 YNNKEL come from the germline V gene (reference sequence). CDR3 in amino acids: CASSQRTGGEETQYF. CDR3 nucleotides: TGTGCCAGCTCCCAAAGGACAGGGGGCGAAGAGACCCAGTACTTC.

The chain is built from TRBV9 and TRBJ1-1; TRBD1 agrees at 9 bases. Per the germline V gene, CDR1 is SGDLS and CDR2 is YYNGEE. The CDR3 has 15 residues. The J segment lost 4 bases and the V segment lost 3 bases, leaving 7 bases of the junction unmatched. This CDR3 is CASSERTGESTEAFF. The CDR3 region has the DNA TGTGCCAGCAGCGAAAGGACAGGGGAATCCACTGAAGCTTTCTTT. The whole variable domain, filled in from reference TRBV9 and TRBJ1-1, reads DSGVTQTPKHLITATGQRVTLRCSPRSGDLSVYWYQQSLDQGLQFLIQYYNGEERAKGNILERFSAQQFPDLHSELNLSSLELGDSALYFCASSERTGESTEAFFGQGTRLTVV.

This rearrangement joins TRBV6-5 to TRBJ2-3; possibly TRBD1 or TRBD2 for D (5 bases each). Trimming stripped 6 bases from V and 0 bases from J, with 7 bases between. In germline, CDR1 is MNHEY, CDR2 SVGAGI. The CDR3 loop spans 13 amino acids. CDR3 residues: CASSRDSTDTQYF. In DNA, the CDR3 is TGTGCCAGCAGCCGGGACAGCACAGATACGCAGTATTTT.

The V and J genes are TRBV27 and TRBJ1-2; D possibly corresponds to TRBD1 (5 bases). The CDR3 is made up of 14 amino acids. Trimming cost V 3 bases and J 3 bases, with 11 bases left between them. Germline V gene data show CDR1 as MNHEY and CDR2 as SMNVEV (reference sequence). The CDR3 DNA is TGTGCCAGCAGTTTTTCGGGGGGGGACTATGGCTACACCTTC. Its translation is CASSFSGGDYGYTF.

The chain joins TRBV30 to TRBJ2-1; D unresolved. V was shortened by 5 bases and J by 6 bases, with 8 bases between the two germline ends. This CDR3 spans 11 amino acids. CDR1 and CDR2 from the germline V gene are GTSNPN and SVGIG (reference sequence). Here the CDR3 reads CAWETVNEQFF. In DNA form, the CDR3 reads TGTGCCTGGGAAACAGTCAATGAGCAGTTCTTC.

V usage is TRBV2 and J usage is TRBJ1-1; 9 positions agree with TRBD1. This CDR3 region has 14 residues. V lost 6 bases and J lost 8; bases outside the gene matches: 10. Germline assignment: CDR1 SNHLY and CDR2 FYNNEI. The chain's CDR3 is CASSPQGASKEAFF. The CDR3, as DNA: TGTGCCAGCAGCCCACAGGGGGCAAGCAAGGAAGCTTTCTTT. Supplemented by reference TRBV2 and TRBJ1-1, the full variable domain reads EPEVTQTPSHQVTQMGQEVILRCVPISNHLYFYWYRQILGQKVEFLVSFYNNEISEKSEIFDDQFSVERPDGSNFTLKIRSTKLEDSAMYFCASSPQGASKEAFFGQGTRLTVV.

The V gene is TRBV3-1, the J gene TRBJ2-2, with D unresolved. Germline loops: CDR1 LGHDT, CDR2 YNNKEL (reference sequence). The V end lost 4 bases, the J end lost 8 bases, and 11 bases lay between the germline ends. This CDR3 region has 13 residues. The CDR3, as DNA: TGTGCCAGCAGCCCAAGGACCCTTGGGGAGCTGTTTTTT. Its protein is CASSPRTLGELFF.

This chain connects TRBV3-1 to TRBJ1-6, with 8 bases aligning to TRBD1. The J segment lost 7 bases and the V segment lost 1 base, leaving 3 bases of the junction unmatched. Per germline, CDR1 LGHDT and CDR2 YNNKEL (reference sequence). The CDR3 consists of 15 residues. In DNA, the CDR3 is TGTGCCAGCAGCCAAGGGACAGGGAGCAATTCACCCCTCCACTTT. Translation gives CASSQGTGSNSPLHF.